Below, one T cell receptor (beta chain) is given with its context. These data belong to a study of control samples from healthy donors and cancer patients. Profiled with immunoSEQ multiplex PCR; TCRdb holds only in-frame clones, not every one. Of 190,000 or so clones in the sample, about 93% were seen once. Trimming removed 2 bases from V and 2 bases from J; junction bases left unmatched: 9. The CDR3 has 17 residues. Germline V lookup: CDR1 SGHRS, CDR2 YFSETQ. The specimen sequenced was blood. The chain joins TRBV5-1 to TRBJ2-7, with 11 nucleotides matching TRBD2. The clonotype comes from a man aged 18 to 29 in good health. The CDR3 loop reads CASSFSTGTSGTYEQYF. The CDR3 nucleotides read TGCGCCAGCAGCTTCTCCACCGGGACTAGCGGTACCTACGAGCAGTACTTC. The full variable domain, rest sourced from reference TRBV5-1 and TRBJ2-7, is KAGVTQTPRYLIKTRGQQVTLSCSPISGHRSVSWYQQTPGQGLQFLFEYFSETQRNKGNFPGRFSGRQFSNSRSEMNVSTLELGDSALYLCASSFSTGTSGTYEQYFGPGTRLTVT.